What follows describes a single TCR beta chain. The antigen is undetermined. Then a second PCR, running roughly 7 to 11 cycles, was carried out with a sample-barcoded 5' primer and a J-beta primer mix. One entry per CDR3 protein results from TCRdb running MiXCR on the 5' RACE reads. The data hold approximately 730,000 distinct CDR3 sequences, with roughly 41% observed a single time. Those donating, healthy Caucasian individuals from Russia, were aged roughly 6 to 95. Every sample yielded at least 7 million isolated PBMCs. Extraction yielded at least 6 micrograms of total RNA per sample. The data are from a study of blood T cells in healthy people across ages. Notes on the study in general: Naive CD4+ cell counts and diversity both ran higher in long-lived than in aged donors.

The CDR3 length is 13 residues. The germline V and J ends were trimmed by 6 bases and 7 bases, with 10 bases remaining between them. This TCR was sampled from a woman aged 55 to 70 in good health. This chain joins TRBV12-3 or TRBV12-4 and TRBJ1-6; tentatively, D is TRBD1 (5 bases). Sequencing was done on a sample of blood. The chain's CDR3 is CASRGQGNSPLHF. CDR3 in DNA: TGTGCCAGCAGGGGCCAGGGCAATTCACCCCTCCACTTT.